This is a list of T cell receptor beta chains from one sample in a study of T cell responses to AZD1222 COVID-19 vaccine. Sequencing used immunoSEQ multiplex PCR; TCRdb keeps in-frame clones, though not all of them. Counted here are 98,000 or so clones, 80% to 90% occurring once; the ten biggest clones make up around 9.4%. The sample was peripheral blood, taken on day 0 of AZD1222 vaccination. Every receptor here comes from an adult in good health. Each CDR3 is given with its conserved first and last residue. A D gene is named only where the DNA matches it firmly. Clone size appears in some rows only: once, few, many, or a class for an expanded clone.

cdr3_aa cdr3_nt v_call d_call j_call clone_size
CASSLMGPNSGNTIYF TGTGCCAGCAGCCTTATGGGCCCCAACTCTGGAAACACCATATATTTT TRBV7-3 . TRBJ1-3 .
CASSPGQVQASGNTIYF TGTGCCAGCTCACCAGGACAGGTCCAGGCCTCTGGAAACACCATATATTTT TRBV18 TRBD1 TRBJ1-3 .
CATSRDPIRTGGRRVQETQYF TGTGCCACCAGCAGAGATCCCATCAGGACAGGGGGCAGGAGGGTACAAGAGACCCAGTACTTC TRBV15 TRBD1 TRBJ2-5 .
CASNRPRDTYNSPLHF TGTGCCAGCAATAGGCCCCGGGACACCTATAATTCACCCCTCCACTTT TRBV21-1 . TRBJ1-6 .
CASSYRDVLADEQFF TGTGCCAGCAGTTACCGCGACGTCCTAGCGGATGAGCAGTTCTTC TRBV6-5 TRBD2 TRBJ2-1 .
CASSRGTVEWETQYF TGTGCCAGCAGTAGGGGGACGGTCGAATGGGAGACCCAGTACTTC TRBV28 . TRBJ2-5 .
CASSLSLLDTQYF TGTGCCAGCAGCTTATCTCTTCTTGATACGCAGTATTTT TRBV11-3 . TRBJ2-3 .
CATSRRPGQGSGELFF TGTGCCACCAGCAGACGGCCGGGACAGGGGTCCGGGGAGCTGTTTTTT TRBV15 TRBD1 TRBJ2-2 .
CASTPVDRAYEQYF TGTGCCAGCACCCCCGTCGACAGGGCCTACGAGCAGTACTTC TRBV28 TRBD1 TRBJ2-7 .
CASSSRSGNTIYF TGTGCCAGCAGTTCCCGCTCTGGAAACACCATATATTTT TRBV27 . TRBJ1-3 .
CASSSDWSSYNEQFF TGTGCCAGCAGCTCCGACTGGAGCTCCTACAATGAGCAGTTCTTC TRBV7-2 . TRBJ2-1 .
CSVPLLARSGANVLTF TGCAGCGTTCCTCTGCTAGCCCGAAGTGGGGCCAACGTCCTGACTTTC TRBV29-1 . TRBJ2-6 .
CASSPEGQAKSYEQYF TGTGCCAGCAGCCCAGAGGGGCAGGCCAAATCCTACGAGCAGTACTTC TRBV7-8 . TRBJ2-7 .
CASSYSQGWDEQYF TGTGCCAGCAGTTACTCACAGGGGTGGGACGAGCAGTACTTC TRBV6-5 TRBD1 TRBJ2-7 .
CASIPRSRGGWDEQYF TGTGCCAGCATCCCCAGGTCCAGGGGAGGGTGGGACGAGCAGTACTTC TRBV28 . TRBJ2-7 .
CSVEGRNNSPLHF TGCAGCGTTGAAGGTCGGAATAATTCACCCCTCCACTTT TRBV29-1 . TRBJ1-6 .
CASSLATGFGELFF TGTGCCAGCAGCTTGGCCACAGGGTTCGGGGAGCTGTTTTTT TRBV5-4 . TRBJ2-2 .
CASSHNRGPRGYTF TGTGCCAGCAGCCATAACAGGGGGCCTAGGGGCTACACCTTC TRBV9 TRBD1 TRBJ1-2 few
CASSYPLGDRHYGYTF TGTGCCAGCAGCTACCCCCTGGGGGACAGGCACTATGGCTACACCTTC TRBV9 TRBD1 TRBJ1-2 .
CASSQRTVLGEQYF TGTGCCAGCAGCCAGAGAACCGTCTTAGGCGAGCAGTACTTC TRBV3-1/TRBV3-2 . TRBJ2-7 .
CASSVRAANSPLHF TGTGCCAGCAGCGTTAGGGCCGCCAATTCACCCCTCCACTTT TRBV9 . TRBJ1-6 .
CASSVVPGGTTEAFF TGTGCCAGCAGCGTAGTACCAGGGGGGACCACTGAAGCTTTCTTT TRBV9 TRBD1 TRBJ1-1 .
CASSLGGLEAFF TGTGCCAGCAGCTTAGGTGGCCTAGAAGCTTTCTTT TRBV7-9 . TRBJ1-1 .
CASSLATSGRPYNEQFF TGTGCCAGCAGCTTAGCGACTAGCGGGAGACCTTACAATGAGCAGTTCTTC TRBV7-8 TRBD2 TRBJ2-1 .
CASSQQGARTNQPQHF TGTGCCAGCAGCCAACAGGGGGCGCGTACCAATCAGCCCCAGCATTTT TRBV28 TRBD1 TRBJ1-5 .
CASSRDSIYGYTF TGTGCCAGCAGCCGGGACAGTATTTATGGCTACACCTTC TRBV7-8 TRBD1 TRBJ1-2 .
CASSQAGSGETQYF TGTGCCAGCAGCCAAGCGGGATCGGGGGAGACCCAGTACTTC TRBV3-1/TRBV3-2 . TRBJ2-5 .
CASSPIISGANVLTF TGTGCCAGCAGCCCCATCATCTCTGGGGCCAACGTCCTGACTTTC TRBV7-2 . TRBJ2-6 .
CASSPRGQIYEQYF TGTGCCAGCAGTCCGAGGGGACAGATCTACGAGCAGTACTTC TRBV27 TRBD1 TRBJ2-7 .
CASSLGVPSGRSYEQYF TGTGCCAGCAGCTTAGGGGTCCCTAGCGGGAGGAGCTACGAGCAGTACTTC TRBV7-2 TRBD2 TRBJ2-7 .
CASSQVSSSPSYEQYF TGCGCCAGCAGCCAAGTTTCTAGTTCACCTTCCTACGAGCAGTACTTC TRBV4-3 . TRBJ2-7 .
CASSKTRDATQYF TGTGCCAGCAGCAAAACCCGGGACGCAACGCAGTATTTT TRBV14 . TRBJ2-3 .
CASSLMGHAGGDYNEQFF TGTGCCAGCAGTTTAATGGGGCATGCGGGGGGAGACTACAATGAGCAGTTCTTC TRBV28 TRBD2 TRBJ2-1 .
CASSEAVPSAEQFF TGTGCCAGCAGTGAAGCGGTCCCCTCCGCGGAGCAGTTCTTC TRBV6-1 . TRBJ2-1 .
CASSLSRDRNTGELFF TGCGCCAGCAGCTTGTCACGGGACAGGAACACCGGGGAGCTGTTTTTT TRBV5-1 TRBD1 TRBJ2-2 .
CASSFQGWTDTQYF TGTGCCAGTAGTTTTCAAGGATGGACAGATACGCAGTATTTT TRBV19 . TRBJ2-3 .